This TCR beta chain appears in the sequencing data of a study of blood T cell repertoires in COVID-19. Study in general: Spain, Italy and the United States supplied samples that represented acute and convalescent COVID-19. PBMCs, B-cell-depleted T cells, or T cells were the source of the cDNA or gDNA that made up the material.

Per the authors' pipeline: Counts of nucleated cells, estimated from reference gene primer amplification, were obtained. Method: immunoSEQ multiplex PCR; TCRdb's copy keeps in-frame clones and lacks some. V and J calls and clone size follow that table, whereas D and trimming were derived from the DNA. The repertoire holds about 120,000 clones, with over 75% as singletons. This CDR3 comprises 16 residues. The V gene's germline CDR1 is ENHRY and CDR2 SYGVKD. The junction had 10 bases not matched to a gene; V was cut back by 4 bases and J by 3 bases. This clonotype was sampled from a woman older than 75 with acute or convalescent COVID-19. This chain uses TRBV10-3 with TRBJ1-1, with 8 nucleotides matching TRBD1. The source material was peripheral blood. The CDR3 coding sequence is TGTGCCATCAGTGCCCTTACAGGGGGAGGTGACACTGAAGCTTTCTTT. This codes for CAISALTGGGDTEAFF.